The rows below give T cell receptor beta chains drawn from one sample of a study of cytomegalovirus exposure and HLA in healthy donors. Sequencing used immunoSEQ multiplex PCR; TCRdb keeps in-frame clones, though not all of them. The sample features roughly 120,000 clones, with about 2.7% in its top ten. Sequenced sample: PBMCs. The origin of the receptors is a man in his thirties or forties in good health and CMV-seronegative. CDR3s leave out the opening cysteine and the closing phenylalanine or tryptophan. The order of the fields is CDR3 protein, V gene.

CDR3 protein: SVERTEYTEAF
V gene: TRBV29-1

CDR3 protein: ASSVDFGGQPQH
V gene: TRBV6-4

CDR3 protein: ASSLGRGGRGNEQF
V gene: TRBV5-6

CDR3 protein: ASSYTDRGIQY
V gene: TRBV6-5

CDR3 protein: ASSSALGETYEQY
V gene: TRBV11-2

CDR3 protein: ASSLSGGSGYT
V gene: TRBV11-2

CDR3 protein: ASSEGRGGYEQY
V gene: TRBV7-6

CDR3 protein: ASSLTGGETQY
V gene: TRBV5-8

CDR3 protein: ASSQWISGKFEETQY
V gene: TRBV23-1

CDR3 protein: ASKASGIGYEQY
V gene: TRBV2

CDR3 protein: ASSLLDRFGEKLF
V gene: TRBV9

CDR3 protein: ASSGGLAPNTGELF
V gene: TRBV6-1

CDR3 protein: ASSLEGGKGYEQY
V gene: TRBV13

CDR3 protein: ASSGFSETGEAF
V gene: TRBV28

CDR3 protein: ASSSGQDNEKLF
V gene: TRBV11-1

CDR3 protein: ASSPGTRLLRDTQY
V gene: TRBV7-7

CDR3 protein: ASSLVAGDGYEQY
V gene: TRBV5-1

CDR3 protein: ASRSGGNRNEQF
V gene: TRBV6-5

CDR3 protein: SARRGGSEAF
V gene: TRBV29-1

CDR3 protein: ASSSWTSGSSDTQY
V gene: TRBV28

CDR3 protein: ASSYSGVGADTQY
V gene: TRBV7-9

CDR3 protein: ASSLRSSVLDTDTQY
V gene: TRBV28

CDR3 protein: AIRISGGEHYNEQF
V gene: TRBV10-3

CDR3 protein: ASSRETRESL
V gene: TRBV6-6

CDR3 protein: ASSLGGPSPGYEQY
V gene: TRBV7-2

CDR3 protein: ASTPAAGGTY
V gene: TRBV5-6

CDR3 protein: ASSLYSSTDTQY
V gene: TRBV5-1

CDR3 protein: ASSPLILGTEAF
V gene: TRBV27

CDR3 protein: ASSLLAGGSYNEQF
V gene: TRBV5-1

CDR3 protein: SVEDGQRNQTYEQY
V gene: TRBV29-1

CDR3 protein: ASSLSRTANQPQH
V gene: TRBV27

CDR3 protein: AISESRGGAGNTEAF
V gene: TRBV10-3

CDR3 protein: ASSSIQVNTEAF
V gene: TRBV11-2

CDR3 protein: ASQGGVILNTEAF
V gene: TRBV28

CDR3 protein: ATSKDRYYEQY
V gene: TRBV15

CDR3 protein: ASSVEGKGQPNEKLF
V gene: TRBV9

CDR3 protein: ATSRDPNADTQY
V gene: TRBV15

CDR3 protein: ASSLSGSTEAF
V gene: TRBV27

CDR3 protein: ASSNRGLTDTQY
V gene: TRBV28

CDR3 protein: ASSEVLKSASARETQY
V gene: TRBV6-1

CDR3 protein: AISESFLSTGELF
V gene: TRBV10-3

CDR3 protein: ASSRGTPSTDTQY
V gene: TRBV5-1